A single sample gave rise to the 13 T cell receptor beta chains below, sequenced in a study of neurological immune-mediated disorders. TCRdb recomputed calls from the 5' RACE reads with MiXCR, one row per CDR3 protein. The table includes 45,000 to 55,000 distinct CDR3 sequences, roughly 3.8% detected once. Sample: PBMCs. These receptors were taken from a man in his fifties or sixties with multiple sclerosis.

This clonotype was recorded many times. The gene calls are TRBV11-2 and TRBJ2-5, with D unclear. The V end was cut by 6 bases, the J end by 4 bases, with 9 bases between. The CDR3 runs to 12 residues. Germline CDR1 SGHAT, CDR2 FQNNGV. CDR3 sequence: CASSSVGETQYF. The CDR3 nucleotides read TGTGCCAGCAGTTCCGTGGGAGAGACCCAGTACTTC.

At least ten counts were recorded for this clonotype. This chain's CDR3 is CASSLIPGTDYEQFF. Here the CDR3 DNA reads TGCGCCAGCAGCTTGATCCCAGGGACGGACTATGAGCAGTTCTTC. The chain couples TRBV5-1 to TRBJ2-1, with D possibly being TRBD1 or TRBD2 (5 bases each). The CDR3 contains 15 residues. V gave up 1 base and J gave up 8 bases, with 16 bases separating them. The V gene's germline CDR1 is SGHRS and CDR2 YFSETQ. The variable domain in full, completed from reference TRBV5-1 and TRBJ2-1, reads KAGVTQTPRYLIKTRGQQVTLSCSPISGHRSVSWYQQTPGQGLQFLFEYFSETQRNKGNFPGRFSGRQFSNSRSEMNVSTLELGDSALYLCASSLIPGTDYEQFFGPGTRLTVL.

This clonotype appeared many times. The V and J genes are TRBV4-1 and TRBJ2-7; tentative D call: TRBD1 (6 bases). The CDR3 length is 14 residues. Trimming took off 4 bases at V and 3 bases at J, with 13 bases between the two ends. Germline V gene data show CDR1 as MGHRA and CDR2 as YSYEKL. Here the CDR3 reads CASSPVRGHYEQYF. CDR3 in DNA: TGCGCCAGCAGCCCCGTACGGGGACACTACGAGCAGTACTTC.

Ten or more counts support this clonotype. The chain joins TRBV12-3 or TRBV12-4 to TRBJ1-6; 9 bases map to TRBD1. Trimming at V came to 3 bases and at J to 8 bases, leaving 2 bases not matched to a gene. The CDR3 is 14 amino acids. CDR3 sequence reads: CASSLRDRDSPLHF. DNA for the CDR3: TGTGCCAGCAGTTTGCGGGACAGGGATTCACCCCTCCACTTT.

This clonotype showed up many times. V gene TRBV15 combines with J gene TRBJ2-5, with 10 bases matching TRBD1. CDR1 and CDR2 from the germline V gene are LNHNV and YYDKDF (reference sequence). The J segment lost 4 bases and the V segment lost 4 bases, leaving 6 bases of the junction unmatched. This CDR3 has 15 residues. DNA of the CDR3: TGTGCCACCAGCAAAGTCGGACAGGGGGTAGAGACCCAGTACTTC. Its protein product is CATSKVGQGVETQYF.

This clonotype was seen repeatedly, ten times or more. In nucleotides, the CDR3 is TGTGCCAGCAGCGCTCCAACACTAGCGGGAATAACGGCCAAAAACATTCAGTACTTC. Translated: CASSAPTLAGITAKNIQYF. The chain couples TRBV28 to TRBJ2-4, with 10 bases fitting TRBD2. Germline V gene lookup returns CDR1 MDHEN and CDR2 SYDVKM. CDR3 size: 19 residues. With V trimmed by 6 bases and J by 1 base, 15 bases remained unmatched.

This clonotype was detected ten times or more. The V call is TRBV20-1, the J call TRBJ2-1, with D perhaps matching TRBD2 (5 bases). The germline gives CDR1 DFQATT, CDR2 SNEGSKA (reference sequence). CDR3 length: 13 amino acids. V lost 1 base and J 10 bases, leaving 14 bases between the germline ends. CDR3 DNA sequence: TGCAGTGCTAGAGCCTCACTAGTCCTGGAGCAGTTCTTC. Its translation is CSARASLVLEQFF.

This clonotype was seen many times. This chain links TRBV20-1 with TRBJ1-4, with 9 bases identical to TRBD1. The CDR3 consists of 14 residues. The germline CDR1 and CDR2 sequences are DFQATT and SNEGSKA (reference sequence). J lost 7 bases, V lost 4 bases, and 7 bases had no gene match. The CDR3 is CSAKGQGLGEKLFF. In nucleotides, the CDR3 is TGCAGTGCTAAAGGACAGGGGTTGGGTGAAAAACTGTTTTTT.

This clonotype was observed many times. The V gene is TRBV5-1, the J gene TRBJ2-5, with 7 bases matching TRBD1. This CDR3 is 13 amino acids long. Germline values: CDR1 SGHRS, CDR2 YFSETQ. Unmatched junction bases numbered 7, after V lost 6 bases and J lost 5 bases. The CDR3 protein is CASNTGAVETQYF. In nucleotides, the CDR3 is TGCGCCAGCAACACAGGGGCCGTGGAGACCCAGTACTTC. Full variable domain (remainder filled in from reference TRBV5-1 and TRBJ2-5): KAGVTQTPRYLIKTRGQQVTLSCSPISGHRSVSWYQQTPGQGLQFLFEYFSETQRNKGNFPGRFSGRQFSNSRSEMNVSTLELGDSALYLCASNTGAVETQYFGPGTRLLVL.

This clonotype was observed a few times. This chain joins TRBV18 and TRBJ2-1; D is tentatively TRBD1 or TRBD2 (5 bases each). Trimming removed 3 bases at V and 8 bases at J, with 8 bases between. Germline lookup yields CDR1 KGHSH and CDR2 LQKENI. The CDR3 has 12 amino acids. The CDR3 loop is CASSPGTYEQFF. DNA for the CDR3: TGTGCCAGCTCACCCGGGACCTATGAGCAGTTCTTC.

The rearrangement links TRBV20-1 to TRBJ2-5; the D gene is possibly TRBD1 (5 bases). The length of the CDR3 is 12 residues. Trimming removed 7 bases at V and 3 bases at J, with 12 bases between. Germline V lookup: CDR1 DFQATT, CDR2 SNEGSKA (reference sequence). The CDR3 reads CSVGETKETQYF. The CDR3 DNA reads as TGCAGTGTAGGGGAAACGAAAGAGACCCAGTACTTC.

This clonotype was seen repeatedly, ten times or more. The gene calls are TRBV20-1 and TRBJ1-1, with 7 positions matching TRBD1. The CDR3 is made up of 16 amino acids. With V trimmed by 3 bases and J by 2 bases, 12 bases remained unmatched. Per the germline V gene, CDR1 is DFQATT and CDR2 is SNEGSKA (reference sequence). For the CDR3, the DNA is TGCAGTGCTAGCCCCGCCCCCGACAGGGCTAACACTGAAGCTTTCTTT. Its protein is CSASPAPDRANTEAFF.

This clonotype occurred many times. The chain employs TRBV5-1 and TRBJ1-2; maybe TRBD1 (6 bases). The germline V and J ends were trimmed by 7 bases and 10 bases, with 35 bases remaining between them. This CDR3 region has 18 residues. Germline V gene lookup returns CDR1 SGHRS and CDR2 YFSETQ. The CDR3 here is CASVGAYTGTALKDDYTF. In DNA, the CDR3 is TGCGCCAGCGTGGGGGCCTATACCGGGACGGCCTTGAAAGATGACTACACCTTC.